Shown below are 31 T cell receptor beta chains from a single sample sequenced in a study of technical replicates of blood from a few donors. Sequenced by immunoSEQ multiplex PCR; TCRdb stores in-frame clones only, minus some. Of approximately 15,000 clones detected, roughly 84% appear once; the ten largest clones hold about 10%. Material: PBMCs. The receptors were gathered from a human donor in good health.

This clone was picked up a small number of times. This chain connects TRBV7-9 to TRBJ1-2, with 8 nucleotides matching TRBD1. Germline CDR1 is SEHNR and CDR2 is FQNEAQ (reference sequence). J gave up 8 bases and V 7 bases, and 18 bases lay outside the gene matches. The CDR3 has 16 amino acids. The CDR3 reads CASTSLRPGGAWGYTF. Here the CDR3 DNA reads TGTGCCAGCACCTCACTTAGGCCAGGGGGCGCGTGGGGCTACACCTTC.

The rearrangement links TRBV25-1 to TRBJ2-2; 9 nucleotides agree with TRBD1. V was pared by 2 bases and J by 3 bases, with 4 bases of the junction left unmatched. This CDR3 has 16 residues. Germline V lookup: CDR1 MGHDK, CDR2 SYGVNS. CDR3 DNA: TGTGCCAGCAGTGAACCGGGACAGGGATACACCGGGGAGCTGTTTTTT. Its translation: CASSEPGQGYTGELFF.

V is TRBV6-6 and J is TRBJ1-1, with 7 bases lining up with TRBD1. With V trimmed by 6 bases and J by 1 base, 8 bases remained unmatched. The CDR3 has 15 amino acids. The germline gives CDR1 MNHNY, CDR2 SVGAGI (reference sequence). The CDR3 coding sequence is TGTGCCAGCAGCCCTCAAGGGGGCGGGAACACTGAAGCTTTCTTT. It translates to CASSPQGGGNTEAFF.

This chain connects TRBV7-2 to TRBJ2-5, with TRBD2 as a possible D gene (6 bases). Germline V lookup: CDR1 SGHTA, CDR2 FQGNSA. V lost 4 bases, J lost 4 bases, and 13 bases lay in between. This CDR3 spans 14 amino acids. CDR3: CASSSSSDGETQYF. The CDR3 nucleotides read TGTGCCAGCAGCTCATCTAGCGACGGAGAGACCCAGTACTTC. Full variable domain (missing parts from reference TRBV7-2 and TRBJ2-5): GAGVSQSPSNKVTEKGKDVELRCDPISGHTALYWYRQSLGQGLEFLIYFQGNSAPDKSGLPSDRFSAERTGGSVSTLTIQRTQQEDSAVYLCASSSSSDGETQYFGPGTRLLVL.

The chain has TRBV30 and TRBJ1-1; TRBD1 matches at 7 bases. Trimming removed 3 bases from V and 2 bases from J; junction bases left unmatched: 3. The CDR3 has 13 amino acids. Germline loops: CDR1 GTSNPN, CDR2 SVGIG (reference sequence). The CDR3 loop is CAWRGDSNTEAFF. As DNA, the CDR3 is TGTGCCTGGAGGGGGGACAGTAACACTGAAGCTTTCTTT.

The chain joins TRBV10-3 to TRBJ2-1; D might be TRBD1 (5 bases). Germline CDR1 is ENHRY and CDR2 is SYGVKD. V was cut by 11 bases and J by 4 bases, with 18 bases left in between. The CDR3 totals 14 residues. The CDR3 nucleotides are TGTGCCGCGCGCCGGACACTTACTTACAATGAGCAGTTCTTC. It specifies CAARRTLTYNEQFF.

V gene TRBV19 combines with J gene TRBJ1-2; D not resolved. V was cut by 5 bases and J by 3 bases, with 7 bases left in between. Germline V CDR1 and CDR2: LNHDA, SQIVND (reference sequence). The CDR3 is 12 residues long. The CDR3 spells CASSQGDYGYTF. The CDR3 coding sequence is TGTGCCAGTAGTCAAGGAGACTATGGCTACACCTTC.

V and J are TRBV11-3 and TRBJ2-2; TRBD1 agrees at 9 bases. Germline CDR1 is SGHNT and CDR2 is YENEEA. Trimming took 4 bases from V and 0 from J; bases not matched to a gene: 6. CDR3 length: 17 residues. In nucleotides, the CDR3 is TGTGCCAGCAGCTCCCCCGGGACAGGGACGAACACCGGGGAGCTGTTTTTT. As protein: CASSSPGTGTNTGELFF.

The chain links TRBV5-4 to TRBJ2-1; 7 bases line up with TRBD2. The CDR3 sequence is 16 residues long. Germline V gene sequence: CDR1 SGHNT, CDR2 YYREEE (reference sequence). J lost 5 bases, V lost 0 bases, and 8 bases had no gene match. CDR3 sequence reads: CASSLGGRAGDNEQFF. CDR3 nucleotides: TGTGCCAGCAGCTTGGGTGGGAGGGCAGGAGACAATGAGCAGTTCTTC.

V usage is TRBV6-6 and J usage is TRBJ2-2; perhaps TRBD1 as D (6 bases). This CDR3 is 13 amino acids long. Trimming stripped 6 bases from V and 3 bases from J, with 8 bases between. Germline lookup yields CDR1 MNHNY and CDR2 SVGAGI (reference sequence). In DNA form, the CDR3 reads TGTGCCAGCAGCGAGGGGGACACCGGGGAGCTGTTTTTT. This gives the protein CASSEGDTGELFF.

This chain joins TRBV30 and TRBJ2-7; 8 nucleotides agree with TRBD2. J was trimmed by 2 bases and V by 2 bases; bases with no gene match: 14. The CDR3 extends over 17 amino acids. Germline lookup yields CDR1 GTSNPN and CDR2 SVGIG (reference sequence). The CDR3 is CAWSSPAASGPPYEQYF. CDR3 in DNA: TGTGCCTGGAGTTCCCCCGCCGCTAGCGGGCCACCCTACGAGCAGTACTTC.

This chain joins TRBV27 and TRBJ2-2; TRBD2 agrees at 9 bases. The trim removed 7 bases at V and 2 bases at J, leaving 14 bases unmatched. CDR3 length: 18 residues. The V gene's germline CDR1 is MNHEY and CDR2 SMNVEV (reference sequence). CDR3 sequence (DNA): TGTGCCAGCACTCCGGCCGGGGCTAGCGGGGCCAACACCGGGGAGCTGTTTTTT. Translating it yields CASTPAGASGANTGELFF.

The gene calls are TRBV7-7 and TRBJ2-2; possibly TRBD2 for D (6 bases). From germline, CDR1 is SSHAT and CDR2 FNYEAQ (reference sequence). V was pared by 0 bases and J by 5 bases, with 10 bases between. CDR3 size: 15 residues. CDR3 DNA sequence: TGTGCCAGCAGCTTAGCCCCTGGGACTACCGGGGAGCTGTTTTTT. Translated, it gives CASSLAPGTTGELFF.

This clone was seen just once. This sequence joins TRBV27 and TRBJ2-7, with 8 nucleotides matching TRBD1. J lost 3 bases, V lost 1 base, and 5 bases had no gene match. Germline V lookup: CDR1 MNHEY, CDR2 SMNVEV (reference sequence). This CDR3 is built from 15 residues. The CDR3: CASSLFQGAVYEQYF. CDR3 bases: TGTGCCAGCAGTTTATTCCAGGGGGCCGTCTACGAGCAGTACTTC.

This clone rates as medium-sized. The V call is TRBV27, the J call TRBJ2-7; 7 positions agree with TRBD2. This CDR3 is built from 15 residues. V lost 4 bases and J lost 0; bases outside the gene matches: 6. The germline gives CDR1 MNHEY, CDR2 SMNVEV (reference sequence). The CDR3 reads CASSWSGMSSYEQYF. In nucleotides, the CDR3 is TGTGCCAGCAGTTGGAGCGGGATGAGCTCCTACGAGCAGTACTTC.

The table lists this clone with a count of one. V usage is TRBV7-9 and J usage is TRBJ2-2, with a tentative D call TRBD2 (6 bases). Trimming took off 3 bases at V and 1 base at J, with 12 bases between the two ends. CDR1 and CDR2 (germline): SEHNR, FQNEAQ (reference sequence). The CDR3 has 16 residues. CDR3 region: CASSFPGGRNTGELFF. Written as DNA, the CDR3 is TGTGCCAGCAGCTTCCCCGGGGGACGGAACACCGGGGAGCTGTTTTTT.

The V and J genes are TRBV10-1 and TRBJ2-1; D may be TRBD2 (5 bases). The V end lost 5 bases, the J end lost 2 bases, and 19 bases lay between the germline ends. Germline CDR1 is WNHNN and CDR2 is SYGVQD (reference sequence). The CDR3 runs to 17 residues. The CDR3 loop reads CASSPVPKRDTYNEQFF. The CDR3 DNA reads as TGCGCCAGCAGTCCGGTACCAAAACGGGATACCTACAATGAGCAGTTCTTC.

The chain combines TRBV12-5 with TRBJ2-1, with D perhaps matching TRBD1 (5 bases). Looked up from germline, CDR1 is LGHNT and CDR2 is FRNRAP. The CDR3 has 15 residues. Trimming cost V 7 bases and J 6 bases, with 19 bases left between them. CDR3 DNA sequence: TGTGCTAGTGCCCAAGGGGATAGCCGGCTCAATGAGCAGTTCTTC. This encodes CASAQGDSRLNEQFF.

This sequence joins TRBV28 and TRBJ1-5; the match to TRBD1 covers 8 bases. V lost 7 bases to trimming and J lost 8 bases; unmatched junction nucleotides: 10. The germline gives CDR1 MDHEN, CDR2 SYDVKM. This CDR3 is 14 amino acids long. The CDR3: CASNPGQGAEPQHF. CDR3 nucleotide sequence: TGTGCCAGCAACCCGGGGCAGGGGGCAGAGCCCCAGCATTTT.

The gene calls are TRBV6-5 and TRBJ1-4; D is unresolved. V was shortened by 6 bases and J by 0 bases, with 2 bases between the two germline ends. The CDR3 length is 12 residues. Germline V CDR1 and CDR2: MNHEY, SVGAGI. In nucleotides, the CDR3 is TGTGCCAGCAGCGCAACTAATGAAAAACTGTTTTTT. It translates to CASSATNEKLFF.

This rearrangement joins TRBV30 to TRBJ2-3; weak D call: TRBD2 (6 bases). The CDR3 has 12 residues. Germline V CDR1 and CDR2: GTSNPN, SVGIG (reference sequence). Trimming removed 1 base from V and 4 bases from J, with 6 bases in between. CDR3 amino acids: CAWSASADTQYF. CDR3 sequence (DNA): TGTGCCTGGAGTGCTAGCGCAGATACGCAGTATTTT. Drawing the rest from reference TRBV30 and TRBJ2-3, the complete variable domain is SQTIHQWPATLVQPVGSPLSLECTVEGTSNPNLYWYRQAAGRGLQLLFYSVGIGQISSEVPQNLSASRPQDRQFILSSKKLLLSDSGFYLCAWSASADTQYFGPGTRLTVL.

This clone was seen a handful of times. This rearrangement joins TRBV27 to TRBJ1-1; TRBD1 is a possible D gene (5 bases). Germline values: CDR1 MNHEY, CDR2 SMNVEV (reference sequence). Trimming took 4 bases from V and 1 from J, leaving 7 bases between them. The CDR3 totals 13 residues. Written as DNA, the CDR3 is TGTGCCAGCAGTTACGACAGGAACACTGAAGCTTTCTTT. Translating gives CASSYDRNTEAFF.

This chain uses TRBV18 with TRBJ2-2; 11 nucleotides line up with TRBD2. The CDR3 contains 18 residues. From germline, CDR1 is KGHSH and CDR2 LQKENI. V was clipped by 4 bases and J by 2 bases; unmatched bases: 9. The CDR3 DNA follows: TGTGCCAGCTCACTAATGACTAGCGGGGAATATAACACCGGGGAGCTGTTTTTT. Residues: CASSLMTSGEYNTGELFF.

The rearrangement links TRBV29-1 to TRBJ2-7; 11 bases are shared with TRBD2. Germline loops: CDR1 SQVTM, CDR2 ANQGSEA. This CDR3 is built from 16 residues. V lost 1 base to trimming and J lost 3 bases; unmatched junction nucleotides: 8. The CDR3 nucleotides read TGCAGCGTTGAAGGCACCACTAGCGGGAGTCTCTACGAGCAGTACTTC. Protein product: CSVEGTTSGSLYEQYF.

The genes are TRBV29-1 and TRBJ1-1; the match to TRBD1 covers 9 bases. The germline gives CDR1 SQVTM, CDR2 ANQGSEA. This CDR3 has 16 amino acids. The ends lost 1 base at V and 2 bases at J; junction bases unmatched: 8. The CDR3 loop is CSVEGRTGAINTEAFF. DNA of the CDR3: TGCAGCGTTGAAGGCCGGACAGGGGCTATAAACACTGAAGCTTTCTTT.

This chain uses TRBV28 with TRBJ2-4, with 11 bases lining up with TRBD2. The junction had 8 bases not matched to a gene; V was cut back by 6 bases and J by 7 bases. In germline, CDR1 is MDHEN, CDR2 SYDVKM. The CDR3 has 15 amino acids. The CDR3 nucleotides read TGTGCCAGCAGCCCCTTTAGCGGGAGGGGGAACATTCAGTACTTC. Translation: CASSPFSGRGNIQYF.

This chain connects TRBV5-1 to TRBJ2-2; unclear D gene. CDR1 is SGHRS and CDR2 is YFSETQ in the germline V gene. Deletions cut 2 bases from V and 3 bases from J, with 2 bases between. This CDR3 is 12 amino acids long. The CDR3 bases are TGCGCCAGCAGCTTCGACACCGGGGAGCTGTTTTTT. Translation: CASSFDTGELFF.

The chain joins TRBV7-9 to TRBJ2-1, with TRBD1 matching 10 bases. The CDR3 is made up of 15 amino acids. J was trimmed by 6 bases and V by 5 bases; bases with no gene match: 7. Germline assignment: CDR1 SEHNR and CDR2 FQNEAQ (reference sequence). The DNA for the CDR3 is TGTGCCAGCAGCACAAGACAGGGGGCTTCCAATGAGCAGTTCTTC. Residues: CASSTRQGASNEQFF. Combining the CDR3 with reference TRBV7-9 and TRBJ2-1 gives the whole variable domain DTGVSQNPRHKITKRGQNVTFRCDPISEHNRLYWYRQTLGQGPEFLTYFQNEAQLEKSRLLSDRFSAERPKGSFSTLEIQRTEQGDSAMYLCASSTRQGASNEQFFGPGTRLTVL.

This clone was detected a few times. This chain connects TRBV6-5 to TRBJ1-3, with D unclear. Germline V CDR1 and CDR2: MNHEY, SVGAGI. The CDR3 spans 15 residues. The V and J ends lost 5 bases and 0 bases respectively, with 11 bases between them. The CDR3 spells CASSGNYNSGNTIYF. Written as DNA, the CDR3 is TGTGCCAGCAGTGGAAACTACAACTCTGGAAACACCATATATTTT.

This sequence joins TRBV4-1 and TRBJ2-3; possibly TRBD2 for D (6 bases). Germline V CDR1 and CDR2: MGHRA, YSYEKL. This CDR3 is 16 amino acids long. V was pared by 2 bases and J by 2 bases, with 14 bases between. The CDR3 bases are TGCGCCAGCAGCCAACCCCTAGCGCCAGCCACAGATACGCAGTATTTT. This translates into CASSQPLAPATDTQYF.

This clone was detected only once. The V gene is TRBV7-8, the J gene TRBJ2-2, with a weak D call TRBD2 (6 bases). V gave up 3 bases and J gave up 4 bases, with 12 bases separating them. The CDR3 is made up of 15 amino acids. Germline V gene sequence: CDR1 SGHVS, CDR2 FQNEAQ. DNA for the CDR3: TGTGCCAGCAGCTTCTCGGGAGATTCCACCGGGGAGCTGTTTTTT. Residues: CASSFSGDSTGELFF.